A single sample is the source of the 26 T cell receptor beta chains below, sequenced in a study of blood T cell repertoires in COVID-19. Method: immunoSEQ multiplex PCR; TCRdb's copy keeps in-frame clones and lacks some. The table lists around 60,000 clones, around nine tenths of them singletons. The sequencing input was peripheral blood. The receptors shown here come from a man aged 65 to 85 with acute or convalescent COVID-19.

This rearrangement joins TRBV9 to TRBJ2-1; weak D call: TRBD1 (5 bases). V lost 4 bases, J lost 2 bases, and 13 bases lay in between. CDR1 and CDR2 (germline): SGDLS, YYNGEE. The CDR3 extends over 15 amino acids. The CDR3 region is CASSSGRGAYNEQFF. CDR3 sequence (DNA): TGTGCCAGCAGCTCCGGAAGGGGTGCCTACAATGAGCAGTTCTTC.

The chain couples TRBV19 to TRBJ2-7; 7 nucleotides match TRBD1. CDR1 LNHDA and CDR2 SQIVND come from the germline V gene (reference sequence). With 6 bases clipped from V and 6 bases from J, the junction kept 11 bases outside the gene matches. This CDR3 spans 14 amino acids. In DNA form, the CDR3 reads TGTGCCAGTAGACGGGACAGCGTAGAGGGCGAGCAGTACTTC. Its translation is CASRRDSVEGEQYF. The full variable domain, rest sourced from reference TRBV19 and TRBJ2-7, is DGGITQSPKYLFRKEGQNVTLSCEQNLNHDAMYWYRQDPGQGLRLIYYSQIVNDFQKGDIAEGYSVSREKKESFPLTVTSAQKNPTAFYLCASRRDSVEGEQYFGPGTRLTVT.

In this sample, this clone turned up a few times. V gene TRBV30 combines with J gene TRBJ2-4, with D possibly being TRBD1 (6 bases). Trimming stripped 0 bases from V and 2 bases from J, with 14 bases between. The CDR3 contains 16 residues. From germline, CDR1 is GTSNPN and CDR2 SVGIG (reference sequence). CDR3 sequence: CAWSVSRGGPKNIQYF. DNA of the CDR3: TGTGCCTGGAGTGTATCTAGAGGGGGACCCAAAAACATTCAGTACTTC.

In its sample, this clone was seen once. The V gene is TRBV2, the J gene TRBJ1-1; D is uncertain. V was clipped by 2 bases and J by 3 bases, with 7 bases between them. Germline V CDR1 and CDR2: SNHLY, FYNNEI. The CDR3 sequence is 13 residues long. The CDR3, as DNA: TGTGCCAGCAGTGAAAACAGTTACACTGAAGCTTTCTTT. This sequence encodes CASSENSYTEAFF.

The gene calls are TRBV11-1 and TRBJ1-1; maybe TRBD1 (6 bases). V shed 5 bases and J shed 4 bases, with 14 bases lying between them. The CDR3 consists of 14 residues. Germline assignment: CDR1 SGHAT and CDR2 FQDESV (reference sequence). The CDR3 reads CASSPNRVSTEAFF. CDR3 bases: TGTGCCAGCAGCCCGAACAGGGTTAGCACTGAAGCTTTCTTT.

CDR3: CASSLQDRGGNTIYF. DNA for the CDR3: TGTGCCAGCAGCTTGCAGGACAGGGGGGGAAACACCATATATTTT. The gene calls are TRBV7-2 and TRBJ1-3; 10 bases match TRBD1. V was pared by 3 bases and J by 4 bases, with 3 bases of the junction left unmatched. The CDR3 runs 15 residues. Germline V gene sequence: CDR1 SGHTA, CDR2 FQGNSA. The variable domain in full, completed from reference TRBV7-2 and TRBJ1-3, reads GAGVSQSPSNKVTEKGKDVELRCDPISGHTALYWYRQSLGQGLEFLIYFQGNSAPDKSGLPSDRFSAERTGGSVSTLTIQRTQQEDSAVYLCASSLQDRGGNTIYFGEGSWLTVV.

The J gene is TRBJ1-6, the V gene TRBV30; 7 bases align to TRBD1. Germline V gene lookup returns CDR1 GTSNPN and CDR2 SVGIG (reference sequence). J gave up 7 bases and V 3 bases, and 6 bases lay outside the gene matches. CDR3 length: 14 amino acids. Here the CDR3 DNA reads TGTGCCTGGAGCCGTGGGACAGTAAATTCACCCCTCCACTTT. This gives the protein CAWSRGTVNSPLHF.

In this sample, this clone turned up a few times. The V call is TRBV9, the J call TRBJ2-7; 7 positions match TRBD2. V lost 3 bases to trimming and J lost 0 bases; unmatched junction nucleotides: 3. The CDR3 length is 14 residues. CDR1 and CDR2 (germline): SGDLS, YYNGEE. The CDR3 protein is CASSGRGSSYEQYF. The CDR3 bases are TGTGCCAGCAGCGGGCGGGGGAGCTCCTACGAGCAGTACTTC. Full variable domain (rest looked up from reference TRBV9 and TRBJ2-7): DSGVTQTPKHLITATGQRVTLRCSPRSGDLSVYWYQQSLDQGLQFLIQYYNGEERAKGNILERFSAQQFPDLHSELNLSSLELGDSALYFCASSGRGSSYEQYFGPGTRLTVT.

As for this clone: The identical CDR3 is also encoded by other nucleotide sequences in the sample. J is TRBJ1-2 and V is TRBV6-5, with 8 bases lining up with TRBD1. CDR1 is MNHEY and CDR2 is SVGAGI in the germline V gene. The CDR3 sequence is 14 residues long. Losses at the gene ends were 3 bases for V and 7 bases for J; bases not matched to a gene: 7. The DNA of the CDR3 is TGTGCCAGCAGTTATACCGGACAGGGTGCTGGCTACACCTTC. This codes for CASSYTGQGAGYTF.

The chain uses TRBV18 and TRBJ1-5, with D tentatively TRBD1 (5 bases). V lost 2 bases and J 1 base, leaving 9 bases between the germline ends. The CDR3 consists of 15 residues. The germline gives CDR1 KGHSH, CDR2 LQKENI. The CDR3 loop is CASSPGRGSNQPQHF. The CDR3 DNA follows: TGTGCCAGCTCACCAGGTCGGGGGAGCAATCAGCCCCAGCATTTT.

This sequence joins TRBV10-3 and TRBJ1-1, with D tentatively TRBD1 (5 bases). The ends were cut back, 4 bases at V and 6 bases at J, with 21 bases in the middle. This CDR3 contains 16 residues. Germline CDR1 ENHRY, CDR2 SYGVKD. In DNA, the CDR3 is TGTGCCATCAGTGCATCGTGGAGACAGAGGGAGGCTGAAGCTTTCTTT. Its translation is CAISASWRQREAEAFF.

The chain recombines TRBV6-5 with TRBJ1-2; perhaps TRBD1 as D (5 bases). The CDR3 is made up of 14 amino acids. The V end lost 7 bases, the J end lost 6 bases, and 18 bases lay between the germline ends. CDR1 and CDR2 (germline): MNHEY, SVGAGI. The DNA of the CDR3 is TGTGCCAGCAAAAACGACGGCCGGGGGGATGGCTACACCTTC. It codes for CASKNDGRGDGYTF.

The chain combines TRBV5-1 with TRBJ2-7, with D hard to call. Trimming shortened V by 0 bases and J by 0 bases, and 10 bases separated the two germline ends. The CDR3 consists of 15 residues. CDR1 SGHRS and CDR2 YFSETQ come from the germline V gene. CDR3: CASSLGYTSSYEQYF. For the CDR3, the DNA is TGCGCCAGCAGCTTGGGGTACACCAGCTCCTACGAGCAGTACTTC. Looking up the rest from reference TRBV5-1 and TRBJ2-7 gives the full variable domain: KAGVTQTPRYLIKTRGQQVTLSCSPISGHRSVSWYQQTPGQGLQFLFEYFSETQRNKGNFPGRFSGRQFSNSRSEMNVSTLELGDSALYLCASSLGYTSSYEQYFGPGTRLTVT.

The chain uses TRBV6-5 and TRBJ1-2; TRBD1 agrees at 8 bases. Germline V gene lookup returns CDR1 MNHEY and CDR2 SVGAGI. CDR3 length equals 15 residues. Unmatched junction bases numbered 4, after V lost 0 bases and J lost 4 bases. This CDR3 is CASSYSYRGVYGYTF. As DNA, the CDR3 is TGTGCCAGCAGTTACTCGTACAGGGGGGTCTATGGCTACACCTTC.

This chain links TRBV6-6 with TRBJ2-1, with 7 bases lining up with TRBD2. The CDR3 totals 16 residues. V trimming: 2 bases; J trimming: 2 bases; junction bases outside the gene matches: 6. Germline V lookup: CDR1 MNHNY, CDR2 SVGAGI (reference sequence). The CDR3 DNA follows: TGTGCCAGCAGTTACGGGAGGGCTAGCACCTACAATGAGCAGTTCTTC. Translating gives CASSYGRASTYNEQFF.

This clone turned up a few times. The chain has TRBV7-2 and TRBJ1-3; no clear D gene. Trimming cost V 2 bases and J 1 base, with 18 bases left between them. Germline CDR1 is SGHTA and CDR2 is FQGNSA. The CDR3 has 18 amino acids. The CDR3 region is CASSLRQATHFSGNTIYF. DNA of the CDR3: TGTGCCAGCAGCTTACGCCAGGCTACCCACTTTTCTGGAAACACCATATATTTT.

The chain carries TRBV2 and TRBJ2-7; possible D gene TRBD1, 6 bases. The V gene's germline CDR1 is SNHLY and CDR2 FYNNEI. The CDR3 covers 11 residues. The ends were cut back, 10 bases at V and 6 bases at J, with 13 bases in the middle. In DNA form, the CDR3 reads TGTGCCACCGGACAGTCGCTCGAGCAGTACTTC. Residues: CATGQSLEQYF.

This chain connects TRBV6-5 to TRBJ2-5; D is perhaps TRBD2 (5 bases). CDR1 is MNHEY and CDR2 is SVGAGI in the germline V gene. The CDR3 extends over 13 amino acids. The V gene lost 8 bases and the J gene lost 1 base, with 11 bases spanning the gap. CDR3 amino acids: CASLGGPQETQYF. In DNA, the CDR3 is TGTGCCAGCCTAGGCGGGCCCCAAGAGACCCAGTACTTC.

The chain carries TRBV7-9 and TRBJ2-7, with a tentative D call TRBD2 (7 bases). Per germline, CDR1 SEHNR and CDR2 FQNEAQ (reference sequence). V lost 6 bases to trimming and J lost 2 bases, with 14 bases between them. This CDR3 has 14 amino acids. Written as DNA, the CDR3 is TGTGCCAGCAGTCGCCCGGGGGGCCCCTACGAGCAGTACTTC. Protein sequence: CASSRPGGPYEQYF. The entire variable domain, with the rest obtained from reference TRBV7-9 and TRBJ2-7, is as follows: DTGVSQNPRHKITKRGQNVTFRCDPISEHNRLYWYRQTLGQGPEFLTYFQNEAQLEKSRLLSDRFSAERPKGSFSTLEIQRTEQGDSAMYLCASSRPGGPYEQYFGPGTRLTVT.

The chain links TRBV5-8 to TRBJ1-5, with TRBD1 as a possible D gene (6 bases). There are 12 residues in the CDR3. Germline CDR1 is SGHTS and CDR2 is YDEGEE. Trimming took off 4 bases at V and 9 bases at J, with 11 bases between the two ends. The CDR3 nucleotides read TGTGCCAGCAGCCAACAGGGCGGGCCCCAGCATTTT. The encoded protein is CASSQQGGPQHF.

V usage is TRBV10-3 and J usage is TRBJ2-6, with TRBD2 as a possible D gene (7 bases). Germline assignment: CDR1 ENHRY and CDR2 SYGVKD. The V and J ends lost 4 bases and 0 bases respectively, with 13 bases between them. This CDR3 region has 17 residues. Written as DNA, the CDR3 is TGTGCCATCAGTGCGGGGGGCAGATCCTCTGGGGCCAACGTCCTGACTTTC. This codes for CAISAGGRSSGANVLTF.

The chain joins TRBV3-1 (or the pseudogene TRBV3-2) to TRBJ1-5; weak D call: TRBD1 (6 bases). CDR3 length: 14 residues. The germline V and J ends were trimmed by 3 bases and 6 bases, with 12 bases remaining between them. Germline CDR1 and CDR2: LGHDT and YNNKEL (reference sequence). The CDR3 is CASSQDQGSQPQHF. Here the CDR3 DNA reads TGTGCCAGCAGCCAGGACCAGGGGAGTCAGCCCCAGCATTTT.

The chain is built from TRBV2 and TRBJ2-2; weak D call: TRBD1 (5 bases). Germline CDR1 and CDR2: SNHLY and FYNNEI. The CDR3 loop spans 15 amino acids. V was trimmed by 8 bases and J by 5 bases, leaving 18 bases between them. DNA for the CDR3: TGTGCCAGCCGCCCCCAGGGCCTGGGGACCGGGGAGCTGTTTTTT. This translates into CASRPQGLGTGELFF. Drawing the rest from reference TRBV2 and TRBJ2-2, the complete variable domain is EPEVTQTPSHQVTQMGQEVILRCVPISNHLYFYWYRQILGQKVEFLVSFYNNEISEKSEIFDDQFSVERPDGSNFTLKIRSTKLEDSAMYFCASRPQGLGTGELFFGEGSRLTVL.

The chain employs TRBV2 and TRBJ1-1, with D hard to call. There are 11 residues in the CDR3. Germline V CDR1 and CDR2: SNHLY, FYNNEI. Between the trimmed V and J ends, which lost 7 bases and 5 bases, there was a span of 8 bases. The DNA of the CDR3 is TGTGCCAGCACCCCACTTACTGAAGCTTTCTTT. It encodes CASTPLTEAFF.

The gene calls are TRBV13 and TRBJ2-1, with 8 bases identical to TRBD2. Per germline, CDR1 PRHDT and CDR2 FYEKMQ (reference sequence). The CDR3 contains 15 residues. V was pared by 5 bases and J by 7 bases, with 10 bases of the junction left unmatched. The CDR3 DNA sequence: TGTGCCAGCAGCGAATTCCCCGGGACTAGGAATGAGCAGTTCTTC. Translation: CASSEFPGTRNEQFF. The full variable domain, its missing parts supplied by reference TRBV13 and TRBJ2-1, is AAGVIQSPRHLIKEKRETATLKCYPIPRHDTVYWYQQGPGQDPQFLISFYEKMQSDKGSIPDRFSAQQFSDYHSELNMSSLELGDSALYFCASSEFPGTRNEQFFGPGTRLTVL.

CDR3 sequence reads: CAISEGVAVNQETQYF. The CDR3 DNA reads TGTGCCATCAGTGAGGGGGTAGCGGTAAACCAAGAGACCCAGTACTTC. The chain joins TRBV10-3 to TRBJ2-5, with D possibly matching TRBD2 (6 bases). The CDR3 extends over 16 amino acids. Trimming removed 2 bases from V and 0 bases from J, with 13 bases in between. The germline CDR1 and CDR2 sequences are ENHRY and SYGVKD.